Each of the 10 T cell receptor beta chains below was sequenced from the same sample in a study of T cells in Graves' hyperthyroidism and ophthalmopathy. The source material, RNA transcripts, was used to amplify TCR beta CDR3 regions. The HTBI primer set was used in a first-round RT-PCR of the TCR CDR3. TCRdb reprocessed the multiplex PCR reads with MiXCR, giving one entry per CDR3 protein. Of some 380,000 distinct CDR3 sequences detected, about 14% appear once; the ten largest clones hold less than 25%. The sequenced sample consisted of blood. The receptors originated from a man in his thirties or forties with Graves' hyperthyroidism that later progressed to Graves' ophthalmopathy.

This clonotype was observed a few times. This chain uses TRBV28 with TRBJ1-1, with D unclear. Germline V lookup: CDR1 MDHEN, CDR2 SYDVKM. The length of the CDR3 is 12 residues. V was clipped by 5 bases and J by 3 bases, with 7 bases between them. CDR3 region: CASSTLYTEAFF. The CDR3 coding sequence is TGTGCCAGCAGTACCCTCTACACTGAAGCTTTCTTT.

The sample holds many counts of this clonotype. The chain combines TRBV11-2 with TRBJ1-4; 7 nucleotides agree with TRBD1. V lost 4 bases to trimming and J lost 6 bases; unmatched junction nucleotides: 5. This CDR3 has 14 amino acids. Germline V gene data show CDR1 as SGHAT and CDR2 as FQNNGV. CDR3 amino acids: CASSSQGVDEKLFF. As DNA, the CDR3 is TGTGCCAGCAGCTCCCAGGGGGTTGATGAAAAACTGTTTTTT.

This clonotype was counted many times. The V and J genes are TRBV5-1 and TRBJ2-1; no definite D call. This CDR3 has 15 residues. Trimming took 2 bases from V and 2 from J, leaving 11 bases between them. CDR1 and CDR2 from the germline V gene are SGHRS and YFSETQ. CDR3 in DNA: TGCGCCAGCAGCTTTCAAAGTGGGGCCTACAATGAGCAGTTCTTC. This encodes CASSFQSGAYNEQFF.

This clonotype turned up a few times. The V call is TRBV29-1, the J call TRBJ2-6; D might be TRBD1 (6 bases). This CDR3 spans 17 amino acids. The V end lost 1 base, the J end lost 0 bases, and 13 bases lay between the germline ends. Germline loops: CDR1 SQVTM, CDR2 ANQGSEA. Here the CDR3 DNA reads TGCAGCGTTGAAGGGTTGGGGGCCCACTCTGGGGCCAACGTCCTGACTTTC. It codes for CSVEGLGAHSGANVLTF.

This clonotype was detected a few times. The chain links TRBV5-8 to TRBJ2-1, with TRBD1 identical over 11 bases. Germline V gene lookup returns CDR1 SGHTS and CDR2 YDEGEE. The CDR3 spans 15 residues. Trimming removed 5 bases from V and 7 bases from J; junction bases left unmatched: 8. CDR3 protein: CASSSRDRGLNEQFF. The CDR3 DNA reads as TGTGCCAGCAGTTCCCGGGACAGGGGGTTGAATGAGCAGTTCTTC. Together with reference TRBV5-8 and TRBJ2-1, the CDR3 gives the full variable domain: EAGVTQSPTHLIKTRGQQATLRCSPISGHTSVYWYQQALGLGLQFLLWYDEGEERNRGNFPPRFSGRQFPNYSSELNVNALELEDSALYLCASSSRDRGLNEQFFGPGTRLTVL.

CDR3 residues: CAWSFSSGYEQYF. In DNA, the CDR3 is TGTGCCTGGAGCTTTAGTAGCGGGTACGAGCAGTACTTC. V is TRBV30 and J is TRBJ2-7; 7 bases match TRBD2. Germline lookup yields CDR1 GTSNPN and CDR2 SVGIG (reference sequence). With 3 bases clipped from V and 4 bases from J, the junction kept 6 bases outside the gene matches. The CDR3 is made up of 13 amino acids.

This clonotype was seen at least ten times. The CDR3 nucleotides are TGCAGTGCTAGAGAAAAGGGGCTAGCCCCCTACGAGCAGTACTTC. It encodes CSAREKGLAPYEQYF. The chain recombines TRBV20-1 with TRBJ2-7, with D possibly being TRBD1 or TRBD2 (5 bases each). The CDR3 has 15 residues. Germline assignment: CDR1 DFQATT and CDR2 SNEGSKA (reference sequence). V was pared by 0 bases and J by 2 bases, with 14 bases between.

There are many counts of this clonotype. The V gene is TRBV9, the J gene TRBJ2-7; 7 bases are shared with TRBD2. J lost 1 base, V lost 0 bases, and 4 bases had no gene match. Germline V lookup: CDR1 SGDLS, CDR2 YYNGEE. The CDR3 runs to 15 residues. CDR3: CASSVESGGSYEQYF. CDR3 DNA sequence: TGTGCCAGCAGCGTAGAATCGGGGGGTTCCTACGAGCAGTACTTC.

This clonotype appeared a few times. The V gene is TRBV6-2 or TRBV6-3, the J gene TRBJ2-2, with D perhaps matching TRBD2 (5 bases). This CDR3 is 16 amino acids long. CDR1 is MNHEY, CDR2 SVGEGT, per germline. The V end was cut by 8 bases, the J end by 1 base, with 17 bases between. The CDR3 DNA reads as TGTGCCAGCGGGGTCCCCCGGACTTTGAACACCGGGGAGCTGTTTTTT. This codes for CASGVPRTLNTGELFF.

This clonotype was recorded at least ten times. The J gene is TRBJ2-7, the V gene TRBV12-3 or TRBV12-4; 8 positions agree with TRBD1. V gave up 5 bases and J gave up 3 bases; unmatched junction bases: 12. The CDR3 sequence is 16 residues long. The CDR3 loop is CASSTSLGTGDYEQYF. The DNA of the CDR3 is TGTGCCAGCAGTACCAGCCTCGGGACAGGCGACTACGAGCAGTACTTC.